The clone carrying this T cell receptor (beta chain) was detected once. Authors' processing steps: Amplification of reference gene primers was used by the study to estimate nucleated cell counts. This table comes from immunoSEQ multiplex PCR, and its TCRdb copy is limited to in-frame clones, with some not included. V, J and clone size are taken as reported in that table, and D and trimming were inferred from the DNA itself. The repertoire includes around 100,000 clones, about 89% of them detected once, and around a tenth sits in the top ten. Germline assignment: CDR1 SGHKS and CDR2 YYEKEE (reference sequence). The CDR3 runs to 15 residues. Trimming took 6 bases from V and 6 from J, leaving 18 bases between them. These data are taken from a study of blood T cell repertoires in COVID-19. For the study at large: The United States, Italy and Spain were the sources of the acute and convalescent COVID-19 samples. PBMCs, B-cell-depleted T cells, or T cells provided the cDNA or gDNA that made up the material.

What was sequenced was peripheral blood. The source is a woman under 40 with acute or convalescent COVID-19. The V call is TRBV5-5, the J call TRBJ1-4; TRBD1 might be the D (5 bases). This chain's CDR3 is CASNLQGERDEKLFF. In DNA, the CDR3 is TGTGCCAGCAATCTTCAAGGGGAAAGGGATGAAAAACTGTTTTTT. Full variable domain (rest looked up from reference TRBV5-5 and TRBJ1-4): DAGVTQSPTHLIKTRGQQVTLRCSPISGHKSVSWYQQVLGQGPQFIFQYYEKEERGRGNFPDRFSARQFPNYSSELNVNALLLGDSALYLCASNLQGERDEKLFFGSGTQLSVL.